This passage covers 8 T cell receptor beta chains from one sample sequenced in a study of T cell responses to AZD1222 COVID-19 vaccine. Measured with immunoSEQ multiplex PCR; TCRdb has only the in-frame clones, and not every one. In the table there are over 100,000 clones, about 88% of which are singletons. Sequencing was performed on peripheral blood, taken on day 0 of AZD1222 vaccination. These receptors all stem from an adult in good health.

The rearrangement links TRBV30 to TRBJ2-7; D may match TRBD1 or TRBD2 (6 bases each). The CDR3 contains 13 residues. From germline, CDR1 is GTSNPN and CDR2 SVGIG (reference sequence). With 3 bases removed from V and 4 bases from J, the gap between germline ends came to 13 bases. The CDR3 DNA reads TGTGCCTGGAGGCGGGACACGGGGTACGAGCAGTACTTC. It encodes CAWRRDTGYEQYF.

The chain has TRBV30 and TRBJ1-2; 7 bases are a match to TRBD1. There are 17 residues in the CDR3. Germline V gene sequence: CDR1 GTSNPN, CDR2 SVGIG (reference sequence). V lost 2 bases, J lost 4 bases, and 16 bases stayed unmatched. The CDR3 sequence: CAWSLPHDRTGLYGYTF. The CDR3 DNA reads as TGTGCCTGGAGTCTCCCACACGACCGGACAGGCCTCTATGGCTACACCTTC.

The CDR3 spells CASSTPFPGQGDTDTQYF. DNA for the CDR3: TGTGCCAGCAGCACGCCTTTTCCGGGACAGGGGGACACAGATACGCAGTATTTT. V gene TRBV7-2 combines with J gene TRBJ2-3; TRBD1 matches at 11 bases. CDR1 SGHTA and CDR2 FQGNSA come from the germline V gene. V dropped 5 bases and J dropped 2; count of bases not matched to a gene: 12. CDR3 length: 18 residues.

J is TRBJ2-1 and V is TRBV11-2, with D hard to call. The germline gives CDR1 SGHAT, CDR2 FQNNGV. The CDR3 has 12 amino acids. With 5 bases removed from V and 6 bases from J, the gap between germline ends came to 8 bases. CDR3 sequence (DNA): TGTGCCAGCAGCCAAGGCCGCAATGAGCAGTTCTTC. Translated, it gives CASSQGRNEQFF.

The chain has TRBV5-4 and TRBJ1-1, with D hard to call. Germline V gene data show CDR1 as SGHNT and CDR2 as YYREEE (reference sequence). The CDR3 consists of 13 residues. The V and J ends lost 4 bases and 4 bases respectively, with 11 bases between them. CDR3 in DNA: TGTGCCAGCAGCCTCGCGCACGGCACTGAAGCTTTCTTT. It specifies CASSLAHGTEAFF. Full variable domain (missing parts from reference TRBV5-4 and TRBJ1-1): ETGVTQSPTHLIKTRGQQVTLRCSSQSGHNTVSWYQQALGQGPQFIFQYYREEENGRGNFPPRFSGLQFPNYSSELNVNALELDDSALYLCASSLAHGTEAFFGQGTRLTVV.

The chain joins TRBV19 to TRBJ2-7, with D tentatively TRBD2 (5 bases). Deletions cut 3 bases from V and 4 bases from J, with 16 bases between. Per the germline V gene, CDR1 is LNHDA and CDR2 is SQIVND (reference sequence). The CDR3 extends over 15 amino acids. In DNA form, the CDR3 reads TGTGCCAGTAGTATGGGCAGCGGACGGCCTTACGAGCAGTACTTC. Its protein is CASSMGSGRPYEQYF.

The chain links TRBV19 to TRBJ2-2, with D perhaps TRBD2 (5 bases). This CDR3 region has 12 residues. Germline values: CDR1 LNHDA, CDR2 SQIVND (reference sequence). V gave up 7 bases and J gave up 7 bases, with 10 bases separating them. This CDR3 reads CASTRTGGELFF. The CDR3 region has the DNA TGTGCCAGTACCCGGACTGGCGGGGAGCTGTTTTTT.

This chain connects TRBV5-1 to TRBJ1-1; the D is unclear. The CDR3 is 11 amino acids. In germline, CDR1 is SGHRS, CDR2 YFSETQ. V was cut by 2 bases and J by 4 bases, with 3 bases left in between. The CDR3 region has the DNA TGCGCCAGCAGCTTAGGCACTGAAGCTTTCTTT. It specifies CASSLGTEAFF.